This entry lists 31 T cell receptor beta chains sequenced from one sample in a study of T cell responses to AZD1222 COVID-19 vaccine. Clones were sequenced by immunoSEQ multiplex PCR, and TCRdb holds only the in-frame ones, with some missing. The sample has 160,000 or so clones, roughly nine tenths seen once. This material consisted of peripheral blood, taken after recovery from COVID-19. The receptors were gathered from an adult who had recovered from COVID-19.

The chain employs TRBV19 and TRBJ1-2, with 10 bases matching TRBD1. This CDR3 spans 16 amino acids. The germline V gene has CDR1 LNHDA and CDR2 SQIVND (reference sequence). The ends lost 3 bases at V and 4 bases at J; junction bases unmatched: 8. CDR3 sequence reads: CASSIGGTGDTYGYTF. CDR3 coding DNA: TGTGCCAGTAGTATTGGAGGGACAGGGGACACCTATGGCTACACCTTC. Using reference TRBV19 and TRBJ1-2 for the parts outside the CDR3, the full variable domain is DGGITQSPKYLFRKEGQNVTLSCEQNLNHDAMYWYRQDPGQGLRLIYYSQIVNDFQKGDIAEGYSVSREKKESFPLTVTSAQKNPTAFYLCASSIGGTGDTYGYTFGSGTRLTVV.

V gene TRBV5-1 combines with J gene TRBJ1-4; 12 positions agree with TRBD1. The CDR3 is 15 amino acids. Germline values: CDR1 SGHRS, CDR2 YFSETQ. With V trimmed by 7 bases and J by 6 bases, 7 bases remained unmatched. The CDR3 DNA reads as TGCGCCAGCGGCCGGGGACAGGGGGCGGATGAAAAACTGTTTTTT. It specifies CASGRGQGADEKLFF.

Here the CDR3 reads CASSSIGRLSGANVLTF. The CDR3 DNA is TGTGCCAGTAGCTCGATCGGACGTCTCTCTGGGGCCAACGTCCTGACTTTC. The V gene is TRBV19, the J gene TRBJ2-6; D unresolved. Germline lookup yields CDR1 LNHDA and CDR2 SQIVND (reference sequence). CDR3 length: 17 residues. The V and J ends lost 6 bases and 0 bases respectively, with 15 bases between them.

The genes are TRBV10-3 and TRBJ2-1; 10 bases agree with TRBD2. This CDR3 has 15 amino acids. After removal of 4 bases from V and 8 bases from J, the junction contained 8 bases not matched to a gene. The germline gives CDR1 ENHRY, CDR2 SYGVKD. CDR3 residues: CAISASSGSVDEQFF. CDR3 bases: TGTGCCATCAGTGCATCTAGCGGGAGTGTAGATGAGCAGTTCTTC.

This chain joins TRBV18 and TRBJ2-7; D not certain. Trimming removed 2 bases at V and 3 bases at J, with 14 bases between. Germline V gene lookup returns CDR1 KGHSH and CDR2 LQKENI. The CDR3 extends over 15 amino acids. CDR3 in amino acids: CASSPVYREGYEQYF. The CDR3 DNA follows: TGTGCCAGCTCACCAGTCTATAGGGAAGGCTACGAGCAGTACTTC.

The J gene is TRBJ1-5, the V gene TRBV18; no definite D call. This CDR3 is 15 amino acids long. The V end lost 3 bases, the J end lost 3 bases, and 12 bases lay between the germline ends. Germline lookup yields CDR1 KGHSH and CDR2 LQKENI. This chain's CDR3 is CASSPPDGLNQPQHF. The CDR3 coding sequence is TGTGCCAGCTCACCCCCGGACGGCCTCAATCAGCCCCAGCATTTT. Full variable domain (outside the CDR3, taken from reference TRBV18 and TRBJ1-5): NAGVMQNPRHLVRRRGQEARLRCSPMKGHSHVYWYRQLPEEGLKFMVYLQKENIIDESGMPKERFSAEFPKEGPSILRIQQVVRGDSAAYFCASSPPDGLNQPQHFGDGTRLSIL.

V is TRBV4-2 and J is TRBJ1-5; perhaps TRBD1 as D (5 bases). There are 18 residues in the CDR3. V dropped 3 bases and J dropped 4 bases, with 22 bases sitting between them. Per the germline V gene, CDR1 is LGHNA and CDR2 is YNFKEQ. CDR3 in DNA: TGTGCCAGCAGCCACGGTTCGGACACCTGGGGGGGGAATCAGCCCCAGCATTTT. The encoded protein is CASSHGSDTWGGNQPQHF.

This chain connects TRBV9 to TRBJ2-7; 7 bases align to TRBD1. CDR1 and CDR2 (germline): SGDLS, YYNGEE. This CDR3 has 15 residues. The J segment lost 0 bases and the V segment lost 2 bases, leaving 5 bases of the junction unmatched. The CDR3 loop is CASSVSTGYSYEQYF. For the CDR3, the DNA is TGTGCCAGCAGCGTCTCGACAGGGTACTCCTACGAGCAGTACTTC.

The chain has TRBV6-5 and TRBJ2-7; D gene unclear. The CDR3 loop spans 11 amino acids. Trimming removed 8 bases from V and 3 bases from J, with 8 bases in between. The V gene's germline CDR1 is MNHEY and CDR2 SVGAGI. The CDR3 loop is CASSEGYEQYF. CDR3 sequence (DNA): TGTGCCAGCTCGGAAGGCTACGAGCAGTACTTC.

V usage is TRBV28 and J usage is TRBJ2-1; 13 nucleotides agree with TRBD2. Germline CDR1 is MDHEN and CDR2 is SYDVKM. V shed 6 bases, J shed 7 bases, and the junction held 9 bases outside the gene matches. The CDR3 loop spans 16 amino acids. CDR3 DNA sequence: TGTGCCAGCAGCCTAATAACTAGCGGGAGGGTAAATGAGCAGTTCTTC. This translates into CASSLITSGRVNEQFF.

The V and J genes are TRBV11-2 and TRBJ2-3, with D maybe TRBD1 (5 bases). Trimming pared 1 base from V and 6 bases from J, leaving 11 bases between. CDR1 and CDR2 from the germline V gene are SGHAT and FQNNGV. The CDR3 is made up of 14 amino acids. CDR3 loop: CASSLGSRADTQYF. The DNA of the CDR3 is TGTGCCAGCAGCTTAGGGTCCAGGGCGGATACGCAGTATTTT.

The chain employs TRBV3-1 (or the pseudogene TRBV3-2) and TRBJ1-4, with unresolved D. CDR1 and CDR2 from the germline V gene are LGHDT and YNNKEL (reference sequence). Trimming removed 0 bases from V and 7 bases from J, with 6 bases in between. This CDR3 has 13 amino acids. The CDR3 region is CASSQDMGEKLFF. CDR3 DNA sequence: TGTGCCAGCAGCCAAGATATGGGTGAAAAACTGTTTTTT.

The chain has TRBV6-2 or TRBV6-3 and TRBJ2-3; TRBD1 aligns across 9 bases. The V gene's germline CDR1 is MNHEY and CDR2 SVGEGT. V gave up 2 bases and J gave up 5 bases; unmatched junction bases: 14. The CDR3 loop spans 18 amino acids. CDR3: CASSYPDLGTGREDTQYF. Written as DNA, the CDR3 is TGTGCCAGCAGTTACCCCGACCTAGGGACAGGGCGAGAAGATACGCAGTATTTT.

The V call is TRBV27, the J call TRBJ2-7; no definite D call. Germline-derived CDR1 and CDR2 are MNHEY and SMNVEV (reference sequence). V was cut by 8 bases and J by 4 bases, with 3 bases left in between. The CDR3 contains 9 residues. CDR3 coding DNA: TGTGCCAGCGGATACGAGCAGTACTTC. Protein sequence: CASGYEQYF.

This clone appeared a single time. The chain is built from TRBV5-6 and TRBJ1-3; D is unresolved. The germline gives CDR1 SGHDT, CDR2 YYEEEE. The CDR3 extends over 14 amino acids. Trimming cost V 4 bases and J 4 bases, with 12 bases left between them. CDR3 region: CASSVGDSGNTIYF. CDR3 in DNA: TGTGCCAGCAGCGTAGGAGATTCGGGAAACACCATATATTTT. Using reference TRBV5-6 and TRBJ1-3 for the parts outside the CDR3, the full variable domain is DAGVTQSPTHLIKTRGQQVTLRCSPKSGHDTVSWYQQALGQGPQFIFQYYEEEERQRGNFPDRFSGHQFPNYSSELNVNALLLGDSALYLCASSVGDSGNTIYFGEGSWLTVV.

The rearrangement uses TRBV11-3 and TRBJ2-3; 10 bases align to TRBD1. Germline V gives CDR1 SGHNT, CDR2 YENEEA. This CDR3 has 15 residues. The J segment lost 3 bases and the V segment lost 5 bases, leaving 5 bases of the junction unmatched. CDR3 residues: CASSKGQGRTDTQYF. In DNA form, the CDR3 reads TGTGCCAGCAGCAAGGGACAGGGGAGGACAGATACGCAGTATTTT. Complete variable domain (other parts from reference TRBV11-3 and TRBJ2-3): EAGVVQSPRYKIIEKKQPVAFWCNPISGHNTLYWYLQNLGQGPELLIRYENEEAVDDSQLPKDRFSAERLKGVDSTLKIQPAELGDSAVYLCASSKGQGRTDTQYFGPGTRLTVL.

The chain carries TRBV19 and TRBJ2-7; either TRBD1 or TRBD2 may fit D (5 bases each). CDR3 length equals 12 residues. Germline V lookup: CDR1 LNHDA, CDR2 SQIVND (reference sequence). V was shortened by 5 bases and J by 6 bases, with 11 bases between the two germline ends. The CDR3 DNA reads TGTGCCAGTAGTCTCCTTGGGGGCGAGCAGTACTTC. It yields the protein CASSLLGGEQYF.

J is TRBJ2-7 and V is TRBV5-1; D perhaps matches TRBD1 (7 bases). Germline lookup yields CDR1 SGHRS and CDR2 YFSETQ. The CDR3 loop spans 16 amino acids. Trimming shortened V by 0 bases and J by 3 bases, and 16 bases separated the two germline ends. The CDR3 nucleotides read TGCGCCAGCAGCTTGGGGCCCCGACAGGGACTCTACGAGCAGTACTTC. Amino acid sequence: CASSLGPRQGLYEQYF.

J is TRBJ2-3 and V is TRBV19; possible D gene TRBD2, 5 bases. The CDR3 consists of 15 residues. Germline V lookup: CDR1 LNHDA, CDR2 SQIVND (reference sequence). Trimming cost V 3 bases and J 2 bases, with 12 bases left between them. The CDR3 DNA reads TGTGCCAGTAGTATCGCGGGCAGTTACACAGATACGCAGTATTTT. Its translation is CASSIAGSYTDTQYF. The variable domain in full, completed from reference TRBV19 and TRBJ2-3, reads DGGITQSPKYLFRKEGQNVTLSCEQNLNHDAMYWYRQDPGQGLRLIYYSQIVNDFQKGDIAEGYSVSREKKESFPLTVTSAQKNPTAFYLCASSIAGSYTDTQYFGPGTRLTVL.

The chain combines TRBV18 with TRBJ1-4, with TRBD1 as a possible D gene (5 bases). Germline CDR1 KGHSH, CDR2 LQKENI. V was pared by 4 bases and J by 7 bases, with 10 bases between. The CDR3 loop spans 13 amino acids. CDR3 loop: CASSRGEGEKLFF. The DNA of the CDR3 is TGTGCCAGCTCACGGGGCGAGGGTGAAAAACTGTTTTTT.

This clone was seen more than once but under ten times. The chain is built from TRBV4-2 and TRBJ2-4; 10 bases are a match to TRBD2. From germline, CDR1 is LGHNA and CDR2 YNFKEQ. Unmatched junction bases numbered 11, after V lost 1 base and J lost 14 bases. The CDR3 totals 15 residues. For the CDR3, the DNA is TGTGCCAGCAGCCAAGTCGAGCGGGAGGGCCAAACGGAGTACTTC. Its translation is CASSQVEREGQTEYF.

This chain links TRBV7-2 with TRBJ1-2; TRBD1 might be the D (5 bases). The CDR3 consists of 15 residues. V lost 4 bases, J lost 3 bases, and 15 bases lay in between. Germline V gives CDR1 SGHTA, CDR2 FQGNSA. The CDR3 spells CASSSRGEVDYGYTF. The CDR3 nucleotides are TGTGCCAGCAGCTCCCGGGGGGAGGTGGACTATGGCTACACCTTC.

V and J are TRBV6-1 and TRBJ2-1; 7 nucleotides agree with TRBD2. V lost 0 bases and J lost 4; bases outside the gene matches: 3. CDR3 length equals 15 residues. Germline assignment: CDR1 MNHNS and CDR2 SASEGT. The CDR3 loop is CASSEAGTTYNEQFF. The CDR3 bases are TGTGCCAGCAGTGAAGCCGGGACTACTTACAATGAGCAGTTCTTC.

The chain is built from TRBV29-1 and TRBJ1-4, with D perhaps TRBD1 (5 bases). Germline V gene sequence: CDR1 SQVTM, CDR2 ANQGSEA. There are 16 residues in the CDR3. V lost 0 bases and J 8 bases, leaving 19 bases between the germline ends. The CDR3 region is CSVEDRPRGSGEKLFF. The CDR3 region has the DNA TGCAGCGTTGAAGATCGGCCCCGGGGGTCAGGAGAAAAACTGTTTTTT.

J is TRBJ2-5 and V is TRBV9; 12 bases agree with TRBD1. With V trimmed by 0 bases and J by 2 bases, 5 bases remained unmatched. This CDR3 region has 17 residues. Germline lookup yields CDR1 SGDLS and CDR2 YYNGEE. The CDR3 DNA follows: TGTGCCAGCAGCGTAGGGGACAGGGGGCGGAATCAAGAGACCCAGTACTTC. This translates into CASSVGDRGRNQETQYF.

This chain links TRBV27 with TRBJ2-7; D might be TRBD2 (6 bases). The V end lost 4 bases, the J end lost 6 bases, and 10 bases lay between the germline ends. CDR3 length: 12 amino acids. Germline V gene lookup returns CDR1 MNHEY and CDR2 SMNVEV (reference sequence). CDR3 nucleotide sequence: TGTGCCAGCAGTTCCTTGGGAGGCGAGCAGTACTTC. It yields the protein CASSSLGGEQYF.

This rearrangement joins TRBV5-1 to TRBJ2-4; a possible D gene is TRBD2 (5 bases). This CDR3 is 13 amino acids long. V was clipped by 2 bases and J by 8 bases, with 11 bases between them. Per the germline V gene, CDR1 is SGHRS and CDR2 is YFSETQ. Written as DNA, the CDR3 is TGCGCCAGCAGCTTCGAGGGATCTGACATTCAGTACTTC. It translates to CASSFEGSDIQYF.

The chain is built from TRBV7-8 and TRBJ2-2; weak D call: TRBD2 (5 bases). This CDR3 is built from 16 residues. Trimming took 5 bases from V and 0 from J, leaving 13 bases between them. Germline V gene lookup returns CDR1 SGHVS and CDR2 FQNEAQ. CDR3: CASSIISGTNTGELFF. In DNA form, the CDR3 reads TGTGCCAGCAGCATTATATCCGGGACGAACACCGGGGAGCTGTTTTTT.

Here the CDR3 reads CASSLATVGGANVLTF. In DNA form, the CDR3 reads TGCGCCAGCAGCTTGGCCACGGTTGGTGGGGCCAACGTCCTGACTTTC. V gene TRBV5-1 combines with J gene TRBJ2-6; D remains unclear. Per germline, CDR1 SGHRS and CDR2 YFSETQ. Trimming pared 0 bases from V and 3 bases from J, leaving 10 bases between. This CDR3 comprises 16 residues.

The rearrangement links TRBV12-3 or TRBV12-4 to TRBJ2-3; no clear D. Deletions cut 3 bases from V and 1 base from J, with 5 bases between. The CDR3 is 13 residues long. CDR3 protein: CASSFRGTDTQYF. CDR3 bases: TGTGCCAGCAGTTTCCGGGGCACAGATACGCAGTATTTT.

The chain has TRBV29-1 and TRBJ1-5, with D maybe TRBD1 (6 bases). Deletions cut 6 bases from V and 0 bases from J, with 24 bases between. This CDR3 has 18 residues. CDR1 and CDR2 from the germline V gene are SQVTM and ANQGSEA. Here the CDR3 DNA reads TGCAGCGTCGCAAGGTGGGCAGGGGATAGATATAGCAATCAGCCCCAGCATTTT. This codes for CSVARWAGDRYSNQPQHF. The variable domain in full, with the rest retrieved from reference TRBV29-1 and TRBJ1-5, is SAVISQKPSRDICQRGTSLTIQCQVDSQVTMMFWYRQQPGQSLTLIATANQGSEATYESGFVIDKFPISRPNLTFSTLTVSNMSPEDSSIYLCSVARWAGDRYSNQPQHFGDGTRLSIL.